The rows below give T cell receptor beta chains drawn from one sample of a study of graft-versus-host responses after intestinal transplantation. The antigens these receptors bind are not known. Only in-frame clones appear in the TCRdb table, and some are missing; sequencing was by immunoSEQ multiplex PCR. This repertoire shows about 100,000 clones, around 90% found once; its top ten account for roughly 0.64%. Specimen: unstimulated CD4+ T cells sorted from spleen or lymph node cells, collected before transplant. The origin of the receptors is a human donor who was the organ donor for an intestinal transplant. Both conserved end residues are part of each CDR3. Each record gives: clone size, J gene, D gene, V gene, CDR3 DNA, CDR3 protein. The D gene is left open where the match is weak. The size entry is marked missing in some rows and otherwise reads once, few, many or a size class.

>-|TRBJ2-1|TRBD2|TRBV4-1
TGCGCCAGCAGCCAAAGTAGGGGGACTAGCCTGCCCGCGGAGCAGTTCTTC
CASSQSRGTSLPAEQFF
>-|TRBJ1-4|-|TRBV2
TGTGCCAGCTCGTTTAGTCTCAGGTCGAATGAAAAACTGTTTTTT
CASSFSLRSNEKLFF
>once|TRBJ1-6|-|TRBV5-5
TGTGCCAGCAGCTTGGTACAGCCTAATTCACCCCTCCACTTT
CASSLVQPNSPLHF
>-|TRBJ1-2|-|TRBV5-1
TGCGCCAGCAGCTTGGATGGGGACTCCTATGGCTACACCTTC
CASSLDGDSYGYTF
>-|TRBJ2-7|-|TRBV19
TGTGCCAGTAGTATTGGAGGGGGCACCTACGAGCAGTACTTC
CASSIGGGTYEQYF
>-|TRBJ2-4|-|TRBV28
TGTGCCAGCAGTTTATGGGGGGACATAGCCAAAAACATTCAGTACTTC
CASSLWGDIAKNIQYF
>-|TRBJ2-1|TRBD2|TRBV11-2
TGTGCCAGCAGCTTTGTAGCGGGATATTCCTACAATGAGCAGTTCTTC
CASSFVAGYSYNEQFF
>-|TRBJ2-1|-|TRBV30
TGTGCCTGGAGTCGTGGACAAGCGTACAATGAGCAGTTCTTC
CAWSRGQAYNEQFF
>-|TRBJ2-4|-|TRBV19
TGTGCCAGTATCGGGGAAAACATTCAGTACTTC
CASIGENIQYF
>-|TRBJ1-1|-|TRBV9
TGTGCCAGCAGCGTAGGGGGGGCTTACACTGAAGCTTTCTTT
CASSVGGAYTEAFF
>-|TRBJ2-5|TRBD2|TRBV7-9
TGTGCCAGCAGCCCCTGGACTAGCGGGGGGGCCCAGTACTTC
CASSPWTSGGAQYF
>-|TRBJ1-1|-|TRBV5-1
TGCGCCAGCAGCTTCAATCGACAGGCTTGGCCTGAAGCTTTCTTT
CASSFNRQAWPEAFF
>-|TRBJ2-7|-|TRBV6-1
TGTGCCAGCAGTGGCCAGGGTTACGAGCAGTACTTC
CASSGQGYEQYF
>-|TRBJ1-4|-|TRBV4-1
TGCGCCAGCAGCCAAGATGGTAGGGCTTCTAATGAAAAACTGTTTTTT
CASSQDGRASNEKLFF